This T cell receptor beta chain was profiled in a study of T cells after yellow fever vaccination. A note on this clonotype: A read error may explain this, as a much larger clone is one base away.

CDR1 and CDR2 (germline): ENHRY, SYGVKD. This CDR3 is 18 amino acids long. Trimming removed 7 bases from V and 11 bases from J; junction bases left unmatched: 23. TCRdb used MiXCR to reprocess the 5' RACE reads, holding one entry per CDR3 protein. The sample records 170,000 or so distinct CDR3 sequences, approximately 6.2% being singletons. This sequence originates from a man younger than 35 who received the YFV17D yellow fever vaccine. The chain joins TRBV10-3 to TRBJ2-1; TRBD2 agrees at 10 bases. The specimen comprised CD4+ T cells sorted from PBMCs, sampled on the day of the first yellow fever vaccination. CDR3 region: CAIIGVSARTSGTMKQFF. CDR3 bases: TGTGCCATCATTGGAGTCTCGGCGAGGACTAGCGGTACAATGAAGCAGTTCTTC.